This T cell receptor beta chain was identified during a study of blood T cells in healthy people across ages. General study points: Possibly, changes in expanded clonotypes were confounded because donor CMV status was unknown. Unsorted PBMCs prevented conclusive naive versus antigen-experienced comparison.

With 0 bases removed from V and 4 bases from J, the gap between germline ends came to 9 bases. The germline V gene has CDR1 KGHSH and CDR2 LQKENI. The CDR3 loop spans 14 amino acids. A second PCR, run for about 7 to 11 cycles, used a sample-barcoded 5' primer plus a J-beta primer mix. TCRdb independently ran MiXCR on the 5' RACE reads; one entry per CDR3 protein. The sample lists around 790,000 distinct CDR3 sequences, around two fifths seen once, with about a fifth in the top ten. This clonotype was counted a few times. Its antigen is as yet unknown. This clonotype originated in a man between 60 and 75 years old in good health. The sample was blood. The chain carries TRBV18 and TRBJ2-5; no clear D gene. DNA of the CDR3: TGTGCCAGCTCACCACCGAAGTCTCGAGAGACCCAGTACTTC. Translation: CASSPPKSRETQYF.